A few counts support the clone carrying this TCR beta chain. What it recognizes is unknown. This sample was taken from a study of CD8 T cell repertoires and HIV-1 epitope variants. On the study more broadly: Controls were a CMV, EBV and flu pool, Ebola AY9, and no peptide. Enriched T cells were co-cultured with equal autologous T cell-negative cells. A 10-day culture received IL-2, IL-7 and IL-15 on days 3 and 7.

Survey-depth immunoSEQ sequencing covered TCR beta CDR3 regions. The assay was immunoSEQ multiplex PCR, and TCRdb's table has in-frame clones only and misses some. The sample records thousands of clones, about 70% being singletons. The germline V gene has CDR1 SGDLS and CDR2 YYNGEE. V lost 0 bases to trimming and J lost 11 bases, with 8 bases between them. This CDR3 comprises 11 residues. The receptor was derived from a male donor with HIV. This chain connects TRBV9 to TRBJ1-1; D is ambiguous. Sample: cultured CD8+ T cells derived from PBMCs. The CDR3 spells CASSVGGRAFF. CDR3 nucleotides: TGTGCCAGCAGCGTAGGAGGAAGGGCTTTCTTT.